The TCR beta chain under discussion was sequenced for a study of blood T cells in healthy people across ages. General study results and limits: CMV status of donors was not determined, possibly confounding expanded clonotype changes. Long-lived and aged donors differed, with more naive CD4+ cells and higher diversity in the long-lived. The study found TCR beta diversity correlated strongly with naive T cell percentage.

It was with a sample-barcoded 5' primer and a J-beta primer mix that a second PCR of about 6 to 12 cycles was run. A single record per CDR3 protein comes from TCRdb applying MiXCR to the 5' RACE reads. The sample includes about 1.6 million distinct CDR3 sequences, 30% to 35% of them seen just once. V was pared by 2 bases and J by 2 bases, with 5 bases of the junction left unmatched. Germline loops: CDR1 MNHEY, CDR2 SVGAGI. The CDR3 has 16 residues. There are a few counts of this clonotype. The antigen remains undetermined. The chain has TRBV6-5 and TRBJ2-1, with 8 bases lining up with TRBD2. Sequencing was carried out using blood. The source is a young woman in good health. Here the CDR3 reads CASSYTAGGTYNEQFF. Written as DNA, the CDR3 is TGTGCCAGCAGTTACACCGCGGGGGGCACCTACAATGAGCAGTTCTTC.